The 22 T cell receptor beta chains reported below all come from one sample, sequenced in a study of cytotoxic CD8 clonotypes in ibrutinib-treated CLL. The repertoire was sequenced with immunoSEQ multiplex PCR; TCRdb's copy has only in-frame clones and lacks some. The sample lists 200,000 or so clones; 60% to 80% were seen once. Sequenced here: PBMCs, sampled after 12 months of ibrutinib treatment. These receptors all come from a human donor with chronic lymphocytic leukemia.

V gene TRBV9 combines with J gene TRBJ1-2, with D perhaps TRBD1 (5 bases). The CDR3 has 13 residues. Germline V gene sequence: CDR1 SGDLS, CDR2 YYNGEE. V was clipped by 3 bases and J by 4 bases, with 10 bases between them. The CDR3 bases are TGTGCCAGCAGCGCCGAGCAGGGCTATGGCTACACCTTC. It specifies CASSAEQGYGYTF.

This sequence joins TRBV7-9 and TRBJ2-6, with D uncertain. Germline V gives CDR1 SEHNR, CDR2 FQNEAQ (reference sequence). CDR3 length: 15 amino acids. V was trimmed by 3 bases and J by 1 base, leaving 7 bases between them. CDR3 loop: CASSLLSSGANVLTF. The DNA for the CDR3 is TGTGCCAGCAGCTTGCTGAGTTCTGGGGCCAACGTCCTGACTTTC.

This chain joins TRBV6-5 and TRBJ2-5; 9 bases are a match to TRBD1. V shed 8 bases, J shed 5 bases, and the junction held 3 bases outside the gene matches. Looked up from germline, CDR1 is MNHEY and CDR2 is SVGAGI. The CDR3 spans 12 residues. As DNA, the CDR3 is TGTGCCAGCCGTGACAGGGGGGAGACCCAGTACTTC. This sequence encodes CASRDRGETQYF.

This chain connects TRBV6-5 to TRBJ2-1; the D is unclear. V shed 2 bases and J shed 2 bases, with 7 bases lying between them. This CDR3 contains 14 residues. Per the germline V gene, CDR1 is MNHEY and CDR2 is SVGAGI. Written as DNA, the CDR3 is TGTGCCAGCAGTTACCCAGGACCCTACAATGAGCAGTTCTTC. It encodes CASSYPGPYNEQFF.

The rearrangement uses TRBV28 and TRBJ2-7; tentative D call: TRBD2 (5 bases). With 7 bases removed from V and 3 bases from J, the gap between germline ends came to 22 bases. The germline V gene has CDR1 MDHEN and CDR2 SYDVKM. The CDR3 sequence is 16 residues long. The CDR3 coding sequence is TGTGCCAGCAACCTGGCGGGCACAGCGACGTACTACGAGCAGTACTTC. It is translated as CASNLAGTATYYEQYF.

CDR3: CASRSGQGAYEQYF. For the CDR3, the DNA is TGTGCCAGCAGGTCTGGACAGGGGGCCTACGAGCAGTACTTC. The chain combines TRBV6-5 with TRBJ2-7; 10 nucleotides match TRBD1. Germline V lookup: CDR1 MNHEY, CDR2 SVGAGI. V dropped 6 bases and J dropped 2; count of bases not matched to a gene: 4. CDR3 length: 14 residues.

The chain is built from TRBV5-6 and TRBJ2-7, with TRBD1 matching 8 bases. CDR1 is SGHDT and CDR2 is YYEEEE in the germline V gene. V lost 5 bases and J lost 4; bases outside the gene matches: 11. The CDR3 extends over 15 amino acids. CDR3 coding DNA: TGTGCCAGCAGGGCAGGACAGGGTGCCATTTACGAGCAGTACTTC. Protein sequence: CASRAGQGAIYEQYF.

In regard to this clone: Additional DNA sequences in this sample encode the identical CDR3. This sequence joins TRBV18 and TRBJ1-2; possibly TRBD1 for D (5 bases). Germline V lookup: CDR1 KGHSH, CDR2 LQKENI. The CDR3 is 14 residues long. V was cut by 4 bases and J by 0 bases, with 9 bases left in between. The CDR3 coding sequence is TGTGCCAGCTCACGGGACGGAGCTAACTATGGCTACACCTTC. It codes for CASSRDGANYGYTF.

The V call is TRBV15, the J call TRBJ2-5; 8 nucleotides align to TRBD1. Germline CDR1 is LNHNV and CDR2 is YYDKDF (reference sequence). The length of the CDR3 is 15 residues. J gave up 5 bases and V 0 bases, and 5 bases lay outside the gene matches. For the CDR3, the DNA is TGTGCCACCAGCAGAGACAGGGGGCTTCGGGAGACCCAGTACTTC. Protein: CATSRDRGLRETQYF.

The sample holds a few counts of this clone. The chain employs TRBV5-1 and TRBJ2-1; D not resolved. V was pared by 0 bases and J by 4 bases, with 11 bases between. Germline-derived CDR1 and CDR2 are SGHRS and YFSETQ. The length of the CDR3 is 15 residues. In DNA, the CDR3 is TGCGCCAGCAGCTTGGCTAATGGACGGTACAATGAGCAGTTCTTC. Its protein is CASSLANGRYNEQFF.

This clone was seen a single time. The chain has TRBV19 and TRBJ1-2; D remains ambiguous. The CDR3 sequence is 13 residues long. Germline assignment: CDR1 LNHDA and CDR2 SQIVND (reference sequence). V lost 5 bases and J lost 4, with 11 bases in between. In DNA, the CDR3 is TGTGCCAGTAGTTCGGCGAACGGCTATGGCTACACCTTC. Protein product: CASSSANGYGYTF.

This clone was observed a handful of times. This chain uses TRBV4-1 with TRBJ1-1, with TRBD1 matching over 10 bases. This CDR3 region has 15 residues. Trimming cost V 4 bases and J 6 bases; bases outside gene matches: 8. Germline lookup yields CDR1 MGHRA and CDR2 YSYEKL. CDR3 sequence: CASSLPGTGDSEAFF. CDR3 nucleotide sequence: TGCGCCAGCAGCCTCCCCGGGACAGGGGATTCTGAAGCTTTCTTT.

There are a few counts of this clone. The rearrangement links TRBV18 to TRBJ1-5; unclear D gene. The germline V gene has CDR1 KGHSH and CDR2 LQKENI. CDR3 length: 13 amino acids. The germline V and J ends were trimmed by 6 bases and 5 bases, with 11 bases remaining between them. The CDR3 loop reads CASSGERHQPQHF. The DNA for the CDR3 is TGTGCCAGCTCCGGCGAGCGGCATCAGCCCCAGCATTTT. Together with reference TRBV18 and TRBJ1-5, the CDR3 gives the full variable domain: NAGVMQNPRHLVRRRGQEARLRCSPMKGHSHVYWYRQLPEEGLKFMVYLQKENIIDESGMPKERFSAEFPKEGPSILRIQQVVRGDSAAYFCASSGERHQPQHFGDGTRLSIL.

The chain combines TRBV30 with TRBJ1-5; a possible D gene is TRBD1 (6 bases). The V end was cut by 3 bases, the J end by 0 bases, with 15 bases between. CDR1 GTSNPN and CDR2 SVGIG come from the germline V gene (reference sequence). This CDR3 comprises 16 residues. The CDR3 sequence is CAWSSPGALSNQPQHF. In DNA, the CDR3 is TGTGCCTGGAGCTCCCCGGGGGCGCTTAGCAATCAGCCCCAGCATTTT.

The rearrangement joins TRBV30 to TRBJ2-3; 12 bases map to TRBD2. In germline, CDR1 is GTSNPN, CDR2 SVGIG (reference sequence). This CDR3 is 19 amino acids long. Trimming took 0 bases from V and 0 from J; bases not matched to a gene: 10. The CDR3 nucleotides read TGTGCCTGGAGTGTTCTAGCGGGGGGGCCGCACCGTAGCACAGATACGCAGTATTTT. This sequence encodes CAWSVLAGGPHRSTDTQYF.

The gene calls are TRBV9 and TRBJ2-1; 7 nucleotides line up with TRBD2. The V gene's germline CDR1 is SGDLS and CDR2 YYNGEE. V gave up 0 bases and J gave up 4 bases; unmatched junction bases: 10. The CDR3 length is 17 residues. CDR3 sequence: CASSVVGGSYVYNEQFF. The DNA of the CDR3 is TGTGCCAGCAGCGTAGTTGGCGGGAGCTACGTATACAATGAGCAGTTCTTC.

This chain connects TRBV18 to TRBJ2-1; weak D call: TRBD1 (6 bases). The germline CDR1 and CDR2 sequences are KGHSH and LQKENI. Trimming took off 8 bases at V and 7 bases at J, with 15 bases between the two ends. The CDR3 consists of 13 residues. This CDR3 is CASHREGVNEQFF. DNA of the CDR3: TGTGCCAGCCACCGTGAGGGGGTTAATGAGCAGTTCTTC.

This clone was detected once. The rearrangement links TRBV2 to TRBJ1-3; the D is unclear. Germline V gene sequence: CDR1 SNHLY, CDR2 FYNNEI. Trimming pared 5 bases from V and 6 bases from J, leaving 5 bases between. This CDR3 region has 11 residues. CDR3 region: CASSYQNTIYF. CDR3 coding DNA: TGTGCCAGCAGTTATCAAAACACCATATATTTT.

This chain uses TRBV25-1 with TRBJ1-2; 7 nucleotides line up with TRBD1. CDR3 length equals 14 residues. V lost 4 bases to trimming and J lost 7 bases; unmatched junction nucleotides: 9. Germline CDR1 and CDR2: MGHDK and SYGVNS. The CDR3 protein is CASSGRDSPFGYTF. CDR3 DNA sequence: TGTGCCAGCAGTGGCCGGGACAGTCCATTTGGCTACACCTTC.

This rearrangement joins TRBV27 to TRBJ1-2, with 7 bases aligning to TRBD1. This CDR3 is built from 17 residues. J was trimmed by 4 bases and V by 6 bases; bases with no gene match: 17. Germline loops: CDR1 MNHEY, CDR2 SMNVEV (reference sequence). CDR3 sequence (DNA): TGTGCCAGCAGCCACCACGACAGGGCGGCTTCCCCCTATGGCTACACCTTC. Its protein is CASSHHDRAASPYGYTF.

This clone is labeled medium-sized (0.01 to 0.1%). The chain employs TRBV7-6 and TRBJ2-7; a possible D gene is TRBD2 (6 bases). The CDR3 is 13 amino acids. Germline CDR1 is SGHVS and CDR2 is FNYEAQ. The V and J ends lost 7 bases and 7 bases respectively, with 17 bases between them. CDR3 DNA: TGTGCCAGCACCCATGGGGGGACGGGGGAGCAGTACTTC. Translated, it gives CASTHGGTGEQYF.

The chain uses TRBV20-1 and TRBJ2-3, with D uncertain. Germline loops: CDR1 DFQATT, CDR2 SNEGSKA (reference sequence). Trimming pared 0 bases from V and 6 bases from J, leaving 4 bases between. This CDR3 has 11 amino acids. The chain's CDR3 is CSAREWDTQYF. DNA for the CDR3: TGCAGTGCTAGAGAGTGGGATACGCAGTATTTT.